The 9 T cell receptor beta chains given below trace back to one sample, sequenced in a study of PD-1 blockade in mismatch repair-deficient tumors. Indicated time point: identical approximately 11-day culture without peptide (control). The assay was immunoSEQ multiplex PCR, and TCRdb's table has in-frame clones only and misses some. This sample carries over 11,000 clones, 65% to 90% of them seen once, and the ten largest clones take about an eighth. These receptors have no known antigen. The specimen was cells cultured in vitro, collected from a patient treated with pembrolizumab. The source is an adult with mismatch repair-deficient cancer.

The chain combines TRBV5-4 with TRBJ2-7; D gene ambiguous. The CDR3 runs to 15 residues. Trimming shortened V by 1 base and J by 4 bases, and 15 bases separated the two germline ends. The germline CDR1 and CDR2 sequences are SGHNT and YYREEE (reference sequence). DNA for the CDR3: TGTGCCAGCAGCTTGTTAACTACCATGTATTACGAGCAGTACTTC. This codes for CASSLLTTMYYEQYF. Based on the CDR3 plus reference TRBV5-4 and TRBJ2-7, the full variable domain is ETGVTQSPTHLIKTRGQQVTLRCSSQSGHNTVSWYQQALGQGPQFIFQYYREEENGRGNFPPRFSGLQFPNYSSELNVNALELDDSALYLCASSLLTTMYYEQYFGPGTRLTVT.

V and J are TRBV20-1 and TRBJ2-7; D uncertain. The CDR3 covers 11 residues. V lost 5 bases and J 1 base, leaving 6 bases between the germline ends. In germline, CDR1 is DFQATT, CDR2 SNEGSKA (reference sequence). CDR3 sequence: CSAWLSYEQYF. The CDR3 region has the DNA TGCAGTGCTTGGCTGTCCTACGAGCAGTACTTC.

This chain links TRBV7-8 with TRBJ2-1; 7 nucleotides match TRBD1. The CDR3 runs 15 residues. Germline V CDR1 and CDR2: SGHVS, FQNEAQ. Trimming at V came to 2 bases and at J to 10 bases, leaving 11 bases not matched to a gene. CDR3 region: CASSLTRDRGLEQFF. DNA for the CDR3: TGTGCCAGCAGCTTAACCAGGGACAGAGGTTTAGAGCAGTTCTTC.

CDR3 nucleotides: TGTGCCAGCAGTGCTACTCTGGCGTCTAGCACAGATACGCAGTATTTT. Its translation is CASSATLASSTDTQYF. The chain joins TRBV6-1 to TRBJ2-3, with D uncertain. CDR3 size: 16 residues. V was cut by 4 bases and J by 0 bases, with 14 bases left in between. Germline loops: CDR1 MNHNS, CDR2 SASEGT.

This clone was counted a few times. The V gene is TRBV5-6, the J gene TRBJ1-5, with D tentatively TRBD1 (6 bases). V lost 0 bases to trimming and J lost 4 bases, with 14 bases between them. There are 16 residues in the CDR3. Germline CDR1 is SGHDT and CDR2 is YYEEEE. CDR3 coding DNA: TGTGCCAGCAGCTTGGGGGGGCTGGGGAGTAATCAGCCCCAGCATTTT. This translates into CASSLGGLGSNQPQHF.

The chain links TRBV2 to TRBJ2-5; D may be TRBD1 or TRBD2 (5 bases each). This CDR3 contains 14 residues. Germline V gene data show CDR1 as SNHLY and CDR2 as FYNNEI. The V end was cut by 4 bases, the J end by 5 bases, with 14 bases between. The CDR3 DNA follows: TGTGCCAGCAGTGCGGGTTGGGGGTCGGAGACCCAGTACTTC. The encoded protein is CASSAGWGSETQYF.

The J gene is TRBJ2-1, the V gene TRBV5-4; TRBD2 agrees at 9 bases. V shed 6 bases, J shed 4 bases, and the junction held 11 bases outside the gene matches. In germline, CDR1 is SGHNT, CDR2 YYREEE (reference sequence). CDR3 length equals 16 residues. The CDR3 loop is CASIQGRLAEYNEQFF. CDR3 coding DNA: TGTGCCAGCATCCAGGGTAGACTAGCGGAGTACAATGAGCAGTTCTTC.

The chain carries TRBV10-3 and TRBJ2-1; D possibly uses TRBD1 or TRBD2 (5 bases each). Trimming shortened V by 3 bases and J by 7 bases, and 13 bases separated the two germline ends. This CDR3 is 14 amino acids long. Germline assignment: CDR1 ENHRY and CDR2 SYGVKD. CDR3 sequence reads: CAISDPRGANEQFF. CDR3 DNA sequence: TGTGCCATCAGTGACCCCCGAGGGGCAAATGAGCAGTTCTTC.

The chain uses TRBV2 and TRBJ1-5; 12 bases line up with TRBD1. The junction had 8 bases not matched to a gene; V was cut back by 6 bases and J by 8 bases. The length of the CDR3 is 15 residues. Germline CDR1 and CDR2: SNHLY and FYNNEI. The CDR3 nucleotides read TGTGCCAGCAGAACCGGGACAGGGGGCAGGGAGCCCCAGCATTTT. It codes for CASRTGTGGREPQHF.